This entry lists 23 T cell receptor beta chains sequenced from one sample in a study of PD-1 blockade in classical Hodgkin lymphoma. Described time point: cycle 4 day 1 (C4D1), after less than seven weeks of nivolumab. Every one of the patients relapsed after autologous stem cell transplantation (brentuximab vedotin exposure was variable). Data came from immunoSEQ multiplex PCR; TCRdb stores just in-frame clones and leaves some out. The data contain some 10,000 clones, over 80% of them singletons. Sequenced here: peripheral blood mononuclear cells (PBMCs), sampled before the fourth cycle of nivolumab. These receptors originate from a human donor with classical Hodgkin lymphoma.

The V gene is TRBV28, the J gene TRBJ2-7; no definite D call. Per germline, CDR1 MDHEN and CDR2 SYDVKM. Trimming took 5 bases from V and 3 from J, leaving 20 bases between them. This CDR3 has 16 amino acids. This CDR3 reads CASSIVSGGDFYEQYF. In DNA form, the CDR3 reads TGTGCCAGCAGTATCGTCTCGGGCGGAGACTTCTACGAGCAGTACTTC.

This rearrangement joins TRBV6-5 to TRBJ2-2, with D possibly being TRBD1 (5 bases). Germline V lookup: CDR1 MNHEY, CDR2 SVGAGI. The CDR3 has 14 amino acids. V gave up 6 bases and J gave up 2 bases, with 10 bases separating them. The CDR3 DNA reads TGTGCCAGCAGCCGGCAGGGCAACACCGGGGAGCTGTTTTTT. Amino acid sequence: CASSRQGNTGELFF.

In DNA, the CDR3 is TGTGCCAGTCTGAATCGGGGGCCGAACACTGAAGCTTTCTTT. This encodes CASLNRGPNTEAFF. The J gene is TRBJ1-1, the V gene TRBV19; perhaps TRBD1 as D (6 bases). The CDR3 has 14 residues. Per germline, CDR1 LNHDA and CDR2 SQIVND (reference sequence). V was clipped by 8 bases and J by 1 base, with 14 bases between them.

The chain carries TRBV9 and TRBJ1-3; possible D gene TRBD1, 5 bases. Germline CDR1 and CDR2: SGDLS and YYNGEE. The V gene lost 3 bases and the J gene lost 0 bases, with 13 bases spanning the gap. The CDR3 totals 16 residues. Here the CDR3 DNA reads TGTGCCAGCAGCGCCCCCGGACACCTCTCTGGAAACACCATATATTTT. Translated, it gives CASSAPGHLSGNTIYF. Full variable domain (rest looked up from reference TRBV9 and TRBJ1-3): DSGVTQTPKHLITATGQRVTLRCSPRSGDLSVYWYQQSLDQGLQFLIQYYNGEERAKGNILERFSAQQFPDLHSELNLSSLELGDSALYFCASSAPGHLSGNTIYFGEGSWLTVV.

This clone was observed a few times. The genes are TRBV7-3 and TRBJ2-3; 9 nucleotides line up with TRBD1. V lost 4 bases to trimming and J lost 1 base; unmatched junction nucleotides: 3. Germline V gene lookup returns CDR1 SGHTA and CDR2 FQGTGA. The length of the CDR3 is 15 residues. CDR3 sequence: CASSSTGGGTDTQYF. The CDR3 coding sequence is TGTGCCAGCAGCTCCACAGGGGGCGGCACAGATACGCAGTATTTT.

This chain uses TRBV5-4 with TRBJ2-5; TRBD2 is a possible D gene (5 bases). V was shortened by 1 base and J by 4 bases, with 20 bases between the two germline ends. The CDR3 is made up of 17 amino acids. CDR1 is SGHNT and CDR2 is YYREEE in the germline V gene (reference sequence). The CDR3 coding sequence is TGTGCCAGCAGCTTGCAGGTCATCTCAAAAGGAGGAGAGACCCAGTACTTC. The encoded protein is CASSLQVISKGGETQYF.

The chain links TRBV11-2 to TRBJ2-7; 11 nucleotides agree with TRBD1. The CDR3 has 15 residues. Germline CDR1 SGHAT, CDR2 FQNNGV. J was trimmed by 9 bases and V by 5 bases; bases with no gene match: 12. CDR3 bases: TGTGCCAGCAGCAGAGGGACAGGGGGAGTCCAAGGGCAGTACTTC. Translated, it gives CASSRGTGGVQGQYF.

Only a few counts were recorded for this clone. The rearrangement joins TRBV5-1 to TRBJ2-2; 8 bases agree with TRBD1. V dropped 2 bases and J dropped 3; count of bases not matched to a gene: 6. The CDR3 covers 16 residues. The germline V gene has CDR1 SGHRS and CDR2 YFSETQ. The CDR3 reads CASSLPGTGYTGELFF. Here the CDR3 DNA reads TGCGCCAGCAGCTTACCCGGGACAGGATACACCGGGGAGCTGTTTTTT. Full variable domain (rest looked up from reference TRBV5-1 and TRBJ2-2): KAGVTQTPRYLIKTRGQQVTLSCSPISGHRSVSWYQQTPGQGLQFLFEYFSETQRNKGNFPGRFSGRQFSNSRSEMNVSTLELGDSALYLCASSLPGTGYTGELFFGEGSRLTVL.

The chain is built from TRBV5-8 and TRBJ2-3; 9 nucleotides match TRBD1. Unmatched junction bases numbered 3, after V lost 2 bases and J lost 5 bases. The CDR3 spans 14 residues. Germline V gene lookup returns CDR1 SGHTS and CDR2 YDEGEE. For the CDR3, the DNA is TGTGCCAGCAGCTTACAGGGGGCCGTAGATACGCAGTATTTT. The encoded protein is CASSLQGAVDTQYF.

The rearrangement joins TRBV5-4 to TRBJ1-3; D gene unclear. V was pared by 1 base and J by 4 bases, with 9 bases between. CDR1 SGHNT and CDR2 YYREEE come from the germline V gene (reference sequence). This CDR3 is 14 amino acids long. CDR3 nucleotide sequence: TGTGCCAGCAGCTTGTTGGGGTACGGAAACACCATATATTTT. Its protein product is CASSLLGYGNTIYF.

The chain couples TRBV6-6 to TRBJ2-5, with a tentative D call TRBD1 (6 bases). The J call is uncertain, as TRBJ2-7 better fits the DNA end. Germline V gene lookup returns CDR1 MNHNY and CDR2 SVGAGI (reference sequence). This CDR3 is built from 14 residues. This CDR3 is CASSNGQLGYEQYF. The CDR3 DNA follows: TGTGCCAGCAGCAATGGACAGTTAGGTTACGAGCAGTACTTC.

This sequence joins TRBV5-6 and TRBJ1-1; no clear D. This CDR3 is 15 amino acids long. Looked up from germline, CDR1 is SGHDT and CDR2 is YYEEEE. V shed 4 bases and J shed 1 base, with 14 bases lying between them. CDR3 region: CASSPSRWGNTEAFF. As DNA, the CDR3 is TGTGCCAGCAGCCCATCCCGGTGGGGGAACACTGAAGCTTTCTTT.

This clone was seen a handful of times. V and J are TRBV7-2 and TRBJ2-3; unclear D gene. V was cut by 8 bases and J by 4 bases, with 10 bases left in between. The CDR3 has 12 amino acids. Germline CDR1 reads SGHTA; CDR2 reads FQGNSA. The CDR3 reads CASRNQADTQYF. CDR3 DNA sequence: TGTGCCAGCCGAAATCAGGCAGATACGCAGTATTTT.

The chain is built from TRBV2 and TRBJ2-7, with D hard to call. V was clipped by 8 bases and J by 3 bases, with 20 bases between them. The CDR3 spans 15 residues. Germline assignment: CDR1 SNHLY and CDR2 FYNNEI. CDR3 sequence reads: CASGELPSFGYEQYF. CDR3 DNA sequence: TGTGCCAGCGGAGAATTGCCAAGTTTTGGCTACGAGCAGTACTTC.

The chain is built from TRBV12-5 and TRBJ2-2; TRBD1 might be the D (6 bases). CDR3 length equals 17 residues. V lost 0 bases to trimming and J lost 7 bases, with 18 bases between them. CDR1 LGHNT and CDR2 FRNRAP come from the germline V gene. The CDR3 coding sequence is TGTGCTAGTGGTTTGGTAGTACAGGGAGCCTATGGCGGGGAGCTGTTTTTT. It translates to CASGLVVQGAYGGELFF.

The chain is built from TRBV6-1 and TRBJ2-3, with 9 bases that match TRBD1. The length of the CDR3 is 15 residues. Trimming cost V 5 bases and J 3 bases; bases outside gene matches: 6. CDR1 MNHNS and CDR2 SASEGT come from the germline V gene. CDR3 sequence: CASSQQGASTDTQYF. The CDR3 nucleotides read TGTGCCAGCAGTCAACAGGGGGCGTCGACAGATACGCAGTATTTT.

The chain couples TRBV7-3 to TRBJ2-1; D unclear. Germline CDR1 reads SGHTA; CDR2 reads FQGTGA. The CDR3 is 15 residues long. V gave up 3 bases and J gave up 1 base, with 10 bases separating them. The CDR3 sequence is CASSFIPDSYNEQFF. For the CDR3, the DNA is TGTGCCAGCAGCTTTATCCCGGATTCCTACAATGAGCAGTTCTTC.

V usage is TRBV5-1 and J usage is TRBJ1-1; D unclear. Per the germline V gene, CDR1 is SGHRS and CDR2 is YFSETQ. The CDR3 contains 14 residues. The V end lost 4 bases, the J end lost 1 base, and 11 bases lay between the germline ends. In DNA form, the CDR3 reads TGCGCCAGCAGCCCGTGGACCCAGAACACTGAAGCTTTCTTT. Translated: CASSPWTQNTEAFF.

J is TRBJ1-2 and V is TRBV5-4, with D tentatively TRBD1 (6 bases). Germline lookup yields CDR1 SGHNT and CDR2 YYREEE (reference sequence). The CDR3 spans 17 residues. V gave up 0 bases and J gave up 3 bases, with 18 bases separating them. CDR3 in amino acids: CASSLGGRGGWDYGYTF. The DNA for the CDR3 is TGTGCCAGCAGCTTGGGCGGACGAGGGGGATGGGACTATGGCTACACCTTC.

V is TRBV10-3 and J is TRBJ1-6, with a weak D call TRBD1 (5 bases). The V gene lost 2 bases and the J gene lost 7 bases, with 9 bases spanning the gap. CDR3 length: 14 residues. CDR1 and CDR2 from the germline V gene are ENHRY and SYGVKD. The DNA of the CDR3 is TGTGCCATCAGTGAGCGAGGGGAGAATTCACCCCTCCACTTT. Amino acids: CAISERGENSPLHF.

CDR3 sequence reads: CAISLDREQFF. CDR3 nucleotides: TGTGCCATCAGCTTAGACAGGGAGCAGTTCTTC. J is TRBJ2-1 and V is TRBV10-3, with D tentatively TRBD1 (6 bases). The germline V gene encodes CDR1 ENHRY and CDR2 SYGVKD. The CDR3 sequence is 11 residues long. V was pared by 6 bases and J by 10 bases, with 10 bases between.

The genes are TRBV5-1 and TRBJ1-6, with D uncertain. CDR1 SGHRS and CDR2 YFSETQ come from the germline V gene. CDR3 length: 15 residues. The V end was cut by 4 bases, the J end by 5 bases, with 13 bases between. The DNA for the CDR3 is TGCGCCAGCAGCCCGGGCGACACAAATAATTCACCCCTCCACTTT. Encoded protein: CASSPGDTNNSPLHF.

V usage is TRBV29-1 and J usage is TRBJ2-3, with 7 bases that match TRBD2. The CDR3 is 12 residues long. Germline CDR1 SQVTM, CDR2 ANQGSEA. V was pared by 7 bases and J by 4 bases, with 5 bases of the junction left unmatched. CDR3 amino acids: CSETSISDTQYF. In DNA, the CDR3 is TGCAGCGAGACTAGCATTTCAGATACGCAGTATTTT.